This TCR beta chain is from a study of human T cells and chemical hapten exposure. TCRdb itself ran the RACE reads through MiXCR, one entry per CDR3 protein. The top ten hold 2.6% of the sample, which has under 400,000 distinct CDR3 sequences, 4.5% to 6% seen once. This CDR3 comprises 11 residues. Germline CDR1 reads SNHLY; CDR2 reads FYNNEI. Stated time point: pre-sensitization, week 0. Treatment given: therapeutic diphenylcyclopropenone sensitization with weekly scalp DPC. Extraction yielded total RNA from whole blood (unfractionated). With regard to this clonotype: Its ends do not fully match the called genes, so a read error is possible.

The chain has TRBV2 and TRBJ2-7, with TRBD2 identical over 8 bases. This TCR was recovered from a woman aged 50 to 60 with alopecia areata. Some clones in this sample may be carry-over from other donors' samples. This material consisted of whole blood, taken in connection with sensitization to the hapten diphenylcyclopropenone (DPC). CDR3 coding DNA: TGTGCCAGCAGGACCGTAGCGGGGTCTTTCTTC. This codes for CASRTVAGSFF.